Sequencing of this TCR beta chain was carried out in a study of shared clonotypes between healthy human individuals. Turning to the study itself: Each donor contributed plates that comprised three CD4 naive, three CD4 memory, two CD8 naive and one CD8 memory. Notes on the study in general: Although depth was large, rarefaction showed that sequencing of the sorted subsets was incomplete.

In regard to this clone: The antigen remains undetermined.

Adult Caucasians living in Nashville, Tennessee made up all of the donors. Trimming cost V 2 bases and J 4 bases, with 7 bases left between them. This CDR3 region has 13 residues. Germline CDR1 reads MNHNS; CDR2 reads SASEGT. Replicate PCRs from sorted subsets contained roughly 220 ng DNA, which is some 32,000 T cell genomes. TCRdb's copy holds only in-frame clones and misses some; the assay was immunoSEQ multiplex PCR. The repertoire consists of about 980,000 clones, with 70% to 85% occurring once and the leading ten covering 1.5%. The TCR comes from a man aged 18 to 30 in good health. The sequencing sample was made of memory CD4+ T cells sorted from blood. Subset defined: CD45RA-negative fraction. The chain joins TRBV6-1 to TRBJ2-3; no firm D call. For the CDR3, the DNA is TGTGCCAGCAGTGAATCGAACGCAGATACGCAGTATTTT. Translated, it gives CASSESNADTQYF.